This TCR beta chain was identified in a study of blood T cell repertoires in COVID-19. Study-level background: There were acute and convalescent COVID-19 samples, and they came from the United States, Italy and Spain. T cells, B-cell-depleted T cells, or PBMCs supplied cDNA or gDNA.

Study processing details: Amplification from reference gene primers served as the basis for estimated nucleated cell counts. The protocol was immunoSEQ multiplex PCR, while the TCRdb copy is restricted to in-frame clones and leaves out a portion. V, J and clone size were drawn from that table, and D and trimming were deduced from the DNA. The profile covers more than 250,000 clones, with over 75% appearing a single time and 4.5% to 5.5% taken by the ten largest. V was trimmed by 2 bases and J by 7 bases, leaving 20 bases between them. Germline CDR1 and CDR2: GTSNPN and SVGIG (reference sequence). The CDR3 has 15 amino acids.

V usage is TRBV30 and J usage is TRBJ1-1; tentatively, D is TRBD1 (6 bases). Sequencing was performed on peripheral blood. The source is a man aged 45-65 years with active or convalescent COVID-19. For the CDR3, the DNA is TGTGCCTGGAGTTCGGCCCCCGGGACAAATATTGAAGCTTTCTTT. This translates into CAWSSAPGTNIEAFF.